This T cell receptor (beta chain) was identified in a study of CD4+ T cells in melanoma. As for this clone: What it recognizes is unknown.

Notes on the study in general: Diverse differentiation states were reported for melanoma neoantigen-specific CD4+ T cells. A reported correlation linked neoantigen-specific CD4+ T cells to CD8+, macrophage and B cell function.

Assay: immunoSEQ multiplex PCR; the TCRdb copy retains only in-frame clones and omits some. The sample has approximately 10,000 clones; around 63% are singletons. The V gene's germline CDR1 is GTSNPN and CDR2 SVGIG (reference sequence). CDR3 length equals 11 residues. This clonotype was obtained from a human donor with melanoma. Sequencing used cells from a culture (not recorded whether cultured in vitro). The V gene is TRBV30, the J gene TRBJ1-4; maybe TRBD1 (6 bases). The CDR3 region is CTGHTNEKLFF. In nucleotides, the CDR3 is TGTACGGGACATACTAATGAAAAACTGTTTTTT.